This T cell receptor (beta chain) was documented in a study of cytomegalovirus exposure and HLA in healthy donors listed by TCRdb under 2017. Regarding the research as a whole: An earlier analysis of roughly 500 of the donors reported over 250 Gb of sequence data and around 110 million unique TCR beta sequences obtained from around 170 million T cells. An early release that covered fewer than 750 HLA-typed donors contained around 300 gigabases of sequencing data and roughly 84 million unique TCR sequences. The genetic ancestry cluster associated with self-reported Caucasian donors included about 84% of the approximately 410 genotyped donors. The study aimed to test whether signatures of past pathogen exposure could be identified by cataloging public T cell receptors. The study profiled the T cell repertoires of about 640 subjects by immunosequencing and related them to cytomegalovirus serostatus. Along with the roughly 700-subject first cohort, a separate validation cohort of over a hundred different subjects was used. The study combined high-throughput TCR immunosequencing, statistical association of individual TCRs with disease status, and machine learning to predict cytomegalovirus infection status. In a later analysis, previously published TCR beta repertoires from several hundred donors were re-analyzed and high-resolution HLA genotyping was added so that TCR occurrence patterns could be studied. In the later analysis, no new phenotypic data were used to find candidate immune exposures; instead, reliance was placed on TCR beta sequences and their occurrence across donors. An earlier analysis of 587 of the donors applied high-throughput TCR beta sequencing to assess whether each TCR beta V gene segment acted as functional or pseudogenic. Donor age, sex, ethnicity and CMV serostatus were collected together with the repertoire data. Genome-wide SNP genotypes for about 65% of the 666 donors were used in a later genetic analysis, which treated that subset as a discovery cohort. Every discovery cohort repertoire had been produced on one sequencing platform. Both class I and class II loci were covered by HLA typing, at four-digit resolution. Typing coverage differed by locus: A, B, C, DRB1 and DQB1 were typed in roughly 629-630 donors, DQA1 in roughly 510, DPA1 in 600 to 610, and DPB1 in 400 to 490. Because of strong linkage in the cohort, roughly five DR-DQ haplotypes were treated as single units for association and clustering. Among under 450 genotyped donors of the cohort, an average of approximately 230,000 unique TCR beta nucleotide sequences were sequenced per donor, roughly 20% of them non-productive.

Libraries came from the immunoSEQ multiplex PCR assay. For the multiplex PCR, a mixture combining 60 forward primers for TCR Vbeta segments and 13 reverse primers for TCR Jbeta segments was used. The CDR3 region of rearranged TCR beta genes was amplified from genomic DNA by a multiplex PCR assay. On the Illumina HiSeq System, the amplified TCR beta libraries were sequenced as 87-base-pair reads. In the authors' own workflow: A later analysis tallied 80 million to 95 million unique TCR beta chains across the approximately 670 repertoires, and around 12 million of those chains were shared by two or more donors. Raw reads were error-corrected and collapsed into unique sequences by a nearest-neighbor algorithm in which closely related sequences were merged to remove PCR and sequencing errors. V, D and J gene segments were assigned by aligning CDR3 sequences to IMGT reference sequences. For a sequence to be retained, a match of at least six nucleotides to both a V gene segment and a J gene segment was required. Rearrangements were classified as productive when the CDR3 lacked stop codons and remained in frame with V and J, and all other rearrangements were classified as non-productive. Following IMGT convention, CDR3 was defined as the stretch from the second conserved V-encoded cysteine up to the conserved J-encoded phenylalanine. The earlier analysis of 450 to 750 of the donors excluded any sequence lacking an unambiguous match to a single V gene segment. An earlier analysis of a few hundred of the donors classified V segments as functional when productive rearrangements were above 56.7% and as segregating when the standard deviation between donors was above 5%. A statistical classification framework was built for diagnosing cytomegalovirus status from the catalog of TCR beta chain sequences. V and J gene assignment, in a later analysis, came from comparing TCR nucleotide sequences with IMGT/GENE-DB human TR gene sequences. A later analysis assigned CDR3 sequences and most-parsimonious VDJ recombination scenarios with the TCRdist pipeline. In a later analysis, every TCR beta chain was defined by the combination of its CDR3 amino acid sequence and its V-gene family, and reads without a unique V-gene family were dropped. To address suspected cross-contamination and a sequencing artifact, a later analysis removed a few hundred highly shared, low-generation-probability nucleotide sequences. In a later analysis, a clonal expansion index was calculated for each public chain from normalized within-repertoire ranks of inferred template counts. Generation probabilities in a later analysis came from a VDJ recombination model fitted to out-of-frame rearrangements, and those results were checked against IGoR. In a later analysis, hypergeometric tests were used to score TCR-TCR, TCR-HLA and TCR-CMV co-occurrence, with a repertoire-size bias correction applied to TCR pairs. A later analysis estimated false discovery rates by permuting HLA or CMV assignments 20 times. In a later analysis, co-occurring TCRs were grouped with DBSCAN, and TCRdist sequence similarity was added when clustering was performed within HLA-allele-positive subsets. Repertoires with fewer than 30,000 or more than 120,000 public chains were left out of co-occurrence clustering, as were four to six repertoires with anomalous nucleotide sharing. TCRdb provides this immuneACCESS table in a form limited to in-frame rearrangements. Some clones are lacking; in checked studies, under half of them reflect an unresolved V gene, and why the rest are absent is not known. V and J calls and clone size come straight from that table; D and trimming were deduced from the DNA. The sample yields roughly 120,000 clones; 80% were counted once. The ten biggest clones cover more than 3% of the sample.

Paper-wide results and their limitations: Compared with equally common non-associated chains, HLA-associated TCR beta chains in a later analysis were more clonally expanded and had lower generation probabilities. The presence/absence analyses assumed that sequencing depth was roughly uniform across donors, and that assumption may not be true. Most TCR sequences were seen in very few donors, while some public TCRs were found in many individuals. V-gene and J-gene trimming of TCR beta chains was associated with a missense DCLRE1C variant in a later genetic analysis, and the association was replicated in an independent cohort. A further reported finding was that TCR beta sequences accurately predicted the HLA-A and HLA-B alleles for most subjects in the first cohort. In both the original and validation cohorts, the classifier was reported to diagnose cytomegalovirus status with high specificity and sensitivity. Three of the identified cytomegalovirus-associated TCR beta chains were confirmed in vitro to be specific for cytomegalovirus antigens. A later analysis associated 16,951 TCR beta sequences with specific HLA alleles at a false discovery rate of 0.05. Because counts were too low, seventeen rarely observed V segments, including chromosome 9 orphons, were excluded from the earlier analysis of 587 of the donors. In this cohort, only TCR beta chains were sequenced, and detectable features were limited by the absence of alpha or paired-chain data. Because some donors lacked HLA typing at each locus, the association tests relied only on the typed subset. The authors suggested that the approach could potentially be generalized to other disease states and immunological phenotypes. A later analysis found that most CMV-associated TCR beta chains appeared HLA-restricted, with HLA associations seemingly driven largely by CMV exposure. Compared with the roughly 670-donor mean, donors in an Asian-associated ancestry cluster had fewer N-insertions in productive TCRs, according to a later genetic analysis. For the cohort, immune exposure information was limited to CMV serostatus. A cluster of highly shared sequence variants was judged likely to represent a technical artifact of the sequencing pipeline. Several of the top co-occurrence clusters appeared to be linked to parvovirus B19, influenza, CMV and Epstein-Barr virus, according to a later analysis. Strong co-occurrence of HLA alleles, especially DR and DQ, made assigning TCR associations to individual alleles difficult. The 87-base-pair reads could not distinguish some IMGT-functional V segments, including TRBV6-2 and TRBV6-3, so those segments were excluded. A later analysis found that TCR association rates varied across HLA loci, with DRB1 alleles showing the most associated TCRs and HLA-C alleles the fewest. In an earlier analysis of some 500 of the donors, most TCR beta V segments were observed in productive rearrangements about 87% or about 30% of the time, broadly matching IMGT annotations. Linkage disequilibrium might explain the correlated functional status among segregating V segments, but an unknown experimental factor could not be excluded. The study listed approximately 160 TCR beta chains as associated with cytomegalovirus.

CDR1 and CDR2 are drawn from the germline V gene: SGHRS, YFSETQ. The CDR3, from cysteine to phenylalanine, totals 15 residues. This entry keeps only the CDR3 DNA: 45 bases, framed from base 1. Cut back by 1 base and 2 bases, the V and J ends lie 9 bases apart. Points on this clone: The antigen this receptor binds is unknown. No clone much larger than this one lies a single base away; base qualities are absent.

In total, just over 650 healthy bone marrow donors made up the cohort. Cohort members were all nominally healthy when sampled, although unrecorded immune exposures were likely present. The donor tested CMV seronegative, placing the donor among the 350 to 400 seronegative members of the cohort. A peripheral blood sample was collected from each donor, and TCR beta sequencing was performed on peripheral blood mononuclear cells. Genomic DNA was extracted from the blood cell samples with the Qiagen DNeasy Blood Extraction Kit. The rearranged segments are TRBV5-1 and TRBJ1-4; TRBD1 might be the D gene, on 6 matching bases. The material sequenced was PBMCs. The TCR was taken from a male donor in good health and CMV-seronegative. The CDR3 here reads CASSLWGRTNEKLFF. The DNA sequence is TGCGCCAGCAGCTTGTGGGGGCGGACTAATGAAAAACTGTTTTTT.